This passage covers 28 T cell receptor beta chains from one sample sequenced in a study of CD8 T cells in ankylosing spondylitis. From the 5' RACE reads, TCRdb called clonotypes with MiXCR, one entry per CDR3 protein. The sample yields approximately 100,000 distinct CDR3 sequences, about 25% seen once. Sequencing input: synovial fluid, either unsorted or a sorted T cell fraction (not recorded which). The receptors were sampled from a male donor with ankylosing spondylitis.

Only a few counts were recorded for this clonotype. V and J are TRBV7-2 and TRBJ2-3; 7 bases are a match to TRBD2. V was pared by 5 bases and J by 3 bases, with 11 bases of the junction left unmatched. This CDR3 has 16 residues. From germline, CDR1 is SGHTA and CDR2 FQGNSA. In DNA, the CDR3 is TGTGCCAGCAGCCGAGGTGGGAGGGCGTTGACAGATACGCAGTATTTT. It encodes CASSRGGRALTDTQYF.

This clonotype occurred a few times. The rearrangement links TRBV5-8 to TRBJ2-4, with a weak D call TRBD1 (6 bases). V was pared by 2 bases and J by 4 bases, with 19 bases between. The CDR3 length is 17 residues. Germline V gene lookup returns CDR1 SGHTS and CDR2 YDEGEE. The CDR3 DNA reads TGTGCCAGCAGCTTCCTGGACAGCCCAAACCTGAAAAACATTCAGTACTTC. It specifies CASSFLDSPNLKNIQYF.

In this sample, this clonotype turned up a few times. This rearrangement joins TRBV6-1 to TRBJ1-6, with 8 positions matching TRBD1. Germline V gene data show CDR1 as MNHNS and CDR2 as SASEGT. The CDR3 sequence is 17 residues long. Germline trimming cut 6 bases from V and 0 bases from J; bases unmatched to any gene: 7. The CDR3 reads CASSARGPSSYNSPLHF. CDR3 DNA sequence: TGTGCCAGCAGCGCCAGGGGGCCAAGCTCCTATAATTCACCCCTCCACTTT.

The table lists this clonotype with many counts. CDR3 protein: CASSLGGGGFQPQHF. In DNA form, the CDR3 reads TGTGCCAGCAGCTTAGGGGGAGGGGGGTTTCAGCCCCAGCATTTT. V usage is TRBV11-2 and J usage is TRBJ1-5; possibly TRBD1 for D (6 bases). Trimming stripped 1 base from V and 6 bases from J, with 13 bases between. This CDR3 has 15 residues. Per the germline V gene, CDR1 is SGHAT and CDR2 is FQNNGV.

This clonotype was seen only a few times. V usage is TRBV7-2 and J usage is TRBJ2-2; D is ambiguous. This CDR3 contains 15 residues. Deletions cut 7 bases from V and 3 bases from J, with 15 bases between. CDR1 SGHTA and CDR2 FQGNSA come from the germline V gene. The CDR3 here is CASTPETRYTGELFF. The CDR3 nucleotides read TGTGCCAGCACCCCCGAGACCAGATACACCGGGGAGCTGTTTTTT.

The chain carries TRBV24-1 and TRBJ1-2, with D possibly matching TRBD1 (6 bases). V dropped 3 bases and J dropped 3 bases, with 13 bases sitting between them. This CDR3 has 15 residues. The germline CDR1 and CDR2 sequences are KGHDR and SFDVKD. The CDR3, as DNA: TGTGCCACCAGTGATGGACAGTCCCCAGACTATGGCTACACCTTC. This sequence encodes CATSDGQSPDYGYTF.

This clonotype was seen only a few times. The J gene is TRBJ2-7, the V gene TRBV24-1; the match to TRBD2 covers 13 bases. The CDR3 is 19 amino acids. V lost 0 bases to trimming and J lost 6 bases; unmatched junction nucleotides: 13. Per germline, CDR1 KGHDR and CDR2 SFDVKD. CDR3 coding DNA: TGTGCCACCAGTGATTTGTTCCCAAGGACTAGCGGGAGATGTTGCGAGCAGTACGTC. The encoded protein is CATSDLFPRTSGRCCEQYV.

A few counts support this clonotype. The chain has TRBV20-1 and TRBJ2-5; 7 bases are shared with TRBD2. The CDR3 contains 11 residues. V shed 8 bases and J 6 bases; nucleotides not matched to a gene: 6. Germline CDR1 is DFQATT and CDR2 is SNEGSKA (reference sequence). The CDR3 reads CSSGGSKTQYF. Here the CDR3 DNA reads TGCAGTTCGGGGGGTTCGAAGACCCAGTACTTC.

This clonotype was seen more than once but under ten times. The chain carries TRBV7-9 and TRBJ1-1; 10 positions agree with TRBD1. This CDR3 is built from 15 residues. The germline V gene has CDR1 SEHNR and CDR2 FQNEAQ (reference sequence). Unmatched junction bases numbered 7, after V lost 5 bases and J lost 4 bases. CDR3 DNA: TGTGCCAGCAGCAGCCTGACAGGGGGCATCACTGAAGCTTTCTTT. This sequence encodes CASSSLTGGITEAFF.

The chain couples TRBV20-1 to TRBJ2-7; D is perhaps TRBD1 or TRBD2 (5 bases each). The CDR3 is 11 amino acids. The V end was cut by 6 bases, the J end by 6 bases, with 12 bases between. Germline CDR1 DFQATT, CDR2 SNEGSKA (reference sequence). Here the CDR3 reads CSADEGLEQYF. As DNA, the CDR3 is TGCAGTGCCGACGAGGGGCTCGAGCAGTACTTC.

The CDR3, as DNA: TGTGCCAGCAGCGTTGACAGGGGAGAACAGCATTTT. Amino acids: CASSVDRGEQHF. The chain recombines TRBV2 with TRBJ1-5; 8 nucleotides match TRBD1. This CDR3 comprises 12 residues. V was pared by 6 bases and J by 13 bases, with 8 bases of the junction left unmatched. Germline V gives CDR1 SNHLY, CDR2 FYNNEI. The whole variable domain, remainder taken from reference TRBV2 and TRBJ1-5, is EPEVTQTPSHQVTQMGQEVILRCVPISNHLYFYWYRQILGQKVEFLVSFYNNEISEKSEIFDDQFSVERPDGSNFTLKIRSTKLEDSAMYFCASSVDRGEQHFGDGTRLSIL.

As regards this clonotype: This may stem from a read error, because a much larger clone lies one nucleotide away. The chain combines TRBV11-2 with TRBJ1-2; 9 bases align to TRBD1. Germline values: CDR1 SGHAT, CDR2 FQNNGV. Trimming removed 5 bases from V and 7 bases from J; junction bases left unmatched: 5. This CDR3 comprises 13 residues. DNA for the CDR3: TGTGCCAGCAGCCCCGGGACAGGGTTTGGCTACACCTTC. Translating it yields CASSPGTGFGYTF.

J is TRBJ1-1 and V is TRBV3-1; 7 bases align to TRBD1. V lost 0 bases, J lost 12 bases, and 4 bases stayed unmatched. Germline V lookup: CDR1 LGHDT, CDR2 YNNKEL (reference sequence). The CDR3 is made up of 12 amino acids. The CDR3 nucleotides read TGTGCCAGCAGCCAAGATCAGGGGGAGACTTTCTTT. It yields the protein CASSQDQGETFF.

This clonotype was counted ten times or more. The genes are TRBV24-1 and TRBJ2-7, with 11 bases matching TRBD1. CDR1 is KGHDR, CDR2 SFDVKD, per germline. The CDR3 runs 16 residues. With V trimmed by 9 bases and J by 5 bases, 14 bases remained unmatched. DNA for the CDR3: TGTGCCACCCGGGGACGGGACAGGGGGTTCTCGCACGAGCAGTACGTC. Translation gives CATRGRDRGFSHEQYV.

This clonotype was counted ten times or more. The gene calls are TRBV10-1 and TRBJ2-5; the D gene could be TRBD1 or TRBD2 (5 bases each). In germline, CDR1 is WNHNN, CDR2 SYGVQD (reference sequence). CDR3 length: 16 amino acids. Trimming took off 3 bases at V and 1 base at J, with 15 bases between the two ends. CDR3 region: CASSDPSGQGQETQYF. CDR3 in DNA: TGCGCCAGCAGTGACCCTTCGGGGCAGGGCCAAGAGACCCAGTACTTC.

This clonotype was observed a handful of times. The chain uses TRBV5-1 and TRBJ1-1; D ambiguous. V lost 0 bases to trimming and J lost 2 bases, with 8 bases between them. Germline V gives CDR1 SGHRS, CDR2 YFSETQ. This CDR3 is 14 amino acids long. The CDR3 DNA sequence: TGCGCCAGCAGCTTGGAGTCGGGTAACACTGAAGCTTTCTTT. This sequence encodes CASSLESGNTEAFF.

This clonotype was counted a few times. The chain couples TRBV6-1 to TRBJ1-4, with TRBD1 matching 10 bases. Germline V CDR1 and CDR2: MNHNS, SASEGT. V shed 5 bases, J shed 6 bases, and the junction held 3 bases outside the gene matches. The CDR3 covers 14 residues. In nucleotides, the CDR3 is TGTGCCAGCAGTATCGGACAGGGGGATGAAAAACTGTTTTTT. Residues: CASSIGQGDEKLFF.

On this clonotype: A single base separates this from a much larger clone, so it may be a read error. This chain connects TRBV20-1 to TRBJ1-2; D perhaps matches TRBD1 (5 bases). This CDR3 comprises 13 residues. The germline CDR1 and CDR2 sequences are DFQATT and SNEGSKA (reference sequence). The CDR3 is CSAPPEGLYGYNF. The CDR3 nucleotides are TGCAGTGCTCCCCCGGAGGGGCTCTATGGCTACAACTTC.

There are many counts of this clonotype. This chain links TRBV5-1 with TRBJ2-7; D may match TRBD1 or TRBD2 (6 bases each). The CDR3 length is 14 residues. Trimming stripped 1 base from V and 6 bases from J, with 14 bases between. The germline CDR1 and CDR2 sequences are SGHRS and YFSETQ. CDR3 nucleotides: TGCGCCAGCAGCTTGTTAAAGGAGGGGGGCGAGCAGTACTTC. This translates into CASSLLKEGGEQYF. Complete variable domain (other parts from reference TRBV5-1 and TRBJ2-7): KAGVTQTPRYLIKTRGQQVTLSCSPISGHRSVSWYQQTPGQGLQFLFEYFSETQRNKGNFPGRFSGRQFSNSRSEMNVSTLELGDSALYLCASSLLKEGGEQYFGPGTRLTVT.

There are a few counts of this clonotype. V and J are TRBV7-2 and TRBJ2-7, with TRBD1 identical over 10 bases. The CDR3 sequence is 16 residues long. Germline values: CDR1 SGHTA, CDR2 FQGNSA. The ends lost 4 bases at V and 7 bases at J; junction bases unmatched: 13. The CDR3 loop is CASSSPRDRGVREQYF. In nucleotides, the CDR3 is TGTGCCAGCAGCTCACCGCGGGACAGGGGAGTTCGGGAGCAGTACTTC.

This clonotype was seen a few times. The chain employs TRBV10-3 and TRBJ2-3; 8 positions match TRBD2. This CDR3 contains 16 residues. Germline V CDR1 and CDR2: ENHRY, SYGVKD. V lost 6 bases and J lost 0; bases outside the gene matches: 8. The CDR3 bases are TGTGCCATCAGATCTGGACTAGCAGCTAGCACAGATACGCAGTATTTT. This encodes CAIRSGLAASTDTQYF.

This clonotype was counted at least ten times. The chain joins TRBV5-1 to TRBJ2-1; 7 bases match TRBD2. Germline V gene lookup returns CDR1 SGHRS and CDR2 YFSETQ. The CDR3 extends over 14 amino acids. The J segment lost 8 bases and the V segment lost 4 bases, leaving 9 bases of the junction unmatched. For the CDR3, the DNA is TGCGCCAGCAGCCTTCGGACTAGAGGCGATGAGCAGTTCTTC. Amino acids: CASSLRTRGDEQFF.

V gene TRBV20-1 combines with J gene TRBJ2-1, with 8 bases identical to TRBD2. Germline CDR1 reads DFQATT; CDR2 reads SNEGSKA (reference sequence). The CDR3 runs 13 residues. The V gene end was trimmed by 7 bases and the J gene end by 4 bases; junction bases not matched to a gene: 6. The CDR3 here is CSVRTSLYNEQFF. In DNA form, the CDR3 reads TGCAGTGTTAGGACTAGCCTGTACAATGAGCAGTTCTTC.

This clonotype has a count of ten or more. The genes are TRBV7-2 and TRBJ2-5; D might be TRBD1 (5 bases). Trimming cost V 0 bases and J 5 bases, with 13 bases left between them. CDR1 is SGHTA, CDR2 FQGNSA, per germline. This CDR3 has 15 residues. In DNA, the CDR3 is TGTGCCAGCAGCTTAGCCAGGGCCTCGAGGGAGACCCAGTACTTC. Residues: CASSLARASRETQYF. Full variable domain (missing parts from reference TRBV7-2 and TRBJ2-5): GAGVSQSPSNKVTEKGKDVELRCDPISGHTALYWYRQSLGQGLEFLIYFQGNSAPDKSGLPSDRFSAERTGGSVSTLTIQRTQQEDSAVYLCASSLARASRETQYFGPGTRLLVL.

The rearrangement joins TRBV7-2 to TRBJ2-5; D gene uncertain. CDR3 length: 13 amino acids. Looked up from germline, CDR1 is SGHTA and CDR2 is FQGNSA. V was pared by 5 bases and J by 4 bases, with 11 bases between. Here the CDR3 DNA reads TGTGCCAGCAGCCCGCGGTCGGCAGAGACCCAGTACTTC. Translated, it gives CASSPRSAETQYF.

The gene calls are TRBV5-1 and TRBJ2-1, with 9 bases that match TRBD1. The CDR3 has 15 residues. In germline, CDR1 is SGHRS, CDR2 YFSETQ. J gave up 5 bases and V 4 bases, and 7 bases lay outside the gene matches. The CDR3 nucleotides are TGCGCCAGCAGCCGGGACAGGGTTTTCCACAATGAGCAGTTCTTC. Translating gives CASSRDRVFHNEQFF. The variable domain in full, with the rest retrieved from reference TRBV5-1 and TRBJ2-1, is KAGVTQTPRYLIKTRGQQVTLSCSPISGHRSVSWYQQTPGQGLQFLFEYFSETQRNKGNFPGRFSGRQFSNSRSEMNVSTLELGDSALYLCASSRDRVFHNEQFFGPGTRLTVL.

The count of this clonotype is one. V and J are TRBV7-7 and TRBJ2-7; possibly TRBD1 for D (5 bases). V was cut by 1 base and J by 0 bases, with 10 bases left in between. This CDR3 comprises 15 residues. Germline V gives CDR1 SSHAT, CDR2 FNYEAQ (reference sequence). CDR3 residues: CASSLGQISSYEQYV. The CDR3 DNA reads TGTGCCAGCAGCTTAGGACAGATTAGCTCCTACGAGCAGTACGTC.

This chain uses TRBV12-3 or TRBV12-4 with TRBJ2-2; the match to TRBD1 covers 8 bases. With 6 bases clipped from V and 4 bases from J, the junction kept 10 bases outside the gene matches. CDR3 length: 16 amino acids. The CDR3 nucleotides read TGTGCCAGCAGGCCGACAGGGGCGGAATTCACCGGGGAGCTGTTTTTT. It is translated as CASRPTGAEFTGELFF.